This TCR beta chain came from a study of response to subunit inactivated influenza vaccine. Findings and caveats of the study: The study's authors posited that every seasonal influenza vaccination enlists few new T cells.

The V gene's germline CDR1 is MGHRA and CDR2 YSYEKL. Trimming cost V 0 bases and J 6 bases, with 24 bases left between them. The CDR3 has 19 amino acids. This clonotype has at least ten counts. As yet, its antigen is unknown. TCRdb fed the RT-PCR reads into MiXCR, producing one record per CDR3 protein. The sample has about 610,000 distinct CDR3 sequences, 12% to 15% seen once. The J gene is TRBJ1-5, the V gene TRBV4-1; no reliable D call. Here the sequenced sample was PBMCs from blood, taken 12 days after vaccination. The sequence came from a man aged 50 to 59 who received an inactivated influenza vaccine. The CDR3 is CASSQDFLRVVGSGQPQHF. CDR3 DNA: TGCGCCAGCAGCCAAGACTTCTTAAGGGTGGTCGGCTCCGGTCAGCCCCAGCATTTT.